The 23 T cell receptor beta chains below come from one sample, sequenced in a study of CD8+ T cells in alopecia areata. On the basis of CD4, CD8alpha, NKG2D, NKG2ACE and other markers, pooled cutaneous lymph node cells were sorted. After isolation, RNA underwent reverse transcription to generate cDNA as the sequencing template. Sequenced by immunoSEQ multiplex PCR; TCRdb stores in-frame clones only, minus some. The sample has about 4,000 clones, none seen only once. The specimen sequenced was CD8+ T cells sorted from a lymph node. The receptor source for this set is a C3H/HeJ mouse with alopecia areata. The mouse strain carries the MHC haplotype H2-k.

By proportion, this clone is medium-sized (0.01 to 0.1%). The gene names given are mouse names. Read coverage stops 4 residues before the CDR3 terminus; the germline J gene supplies the remainder. The chain is built from TRBV1 and TRBJ1-1; maybe TRBD1 (5 bases). This CDR3 is built from 14 residues. Germline V gene lookup returns CDR1 NSQYPW and CDR2 LRSPGD (reference sequence). The CDR3 bases that were read are TGCACCTGCAGTGGATCTCACTGGGGGAGA. Translation: CTCSGSHWGR. The CDR3, in full, reads CTCSGSHWGREVFF.

At least ten counts were recorded for this clone. Gene names denote mouse genes. The read halts 4 residues ahead of the CDR3 end, with the missing end drawn from the germline J gene. V usage is TRBV5 and J usage is TRBJ2-5; 7 bases align to TRBD2. The CDR3 length is 14 residues. Germline V gene lookup returns CDR1 LGHNA and CDR2 YNLKQL (reference sequence). CDR3 DNA (partial): TGTGCCAGCAGCCCCCCGGGGGGGGAAGAC. It yields the protein CASSPPGGED. Given in full, the CDR3 is CASSPPGGEDTQYF.

By share of the sample, this clone is medium-sized. Genes and germline come from the mouse. The CDR3 end lies 4 residues beyond the end of the read and is filled in from the germline J gene. The chain joins TRBV1 to TRBJ2-1; 11 bases line up with TRBD2. The CDR3 runs 15 residues. Germline CDR1 and CDR2: NSQYPW and LRSPGD (reference sequence). The V gene end was trimmed by 4 bases and the J gene end by 2 bases; junction bases not matched to a gene: 1. The CDR3 is CTCSEDWGDYAEQFF. The part of the CDR3 DNA that was read is TGCACCTGCAGTGAGGACTGGGGGGACTATGCT.

The sample holds many counts of this clone. Gene labels here are mouse ones. The CDR3 end is not reached by the read, which stops 4 residues before it; the germline J gene fills it in. V gene TRBV13-2 combines with J gene TRBJ2-2; the match to TRBD2 covers 8 bases. The CDR3 spans 16 residues. The V segment lost 2 bases and the J segment 0 bases; nucleotides outside the gene matches: 3. The germline V gene has CDR1 NNHNN and CDR2 SYGAGS (reference sequence). The CDR3 loop reads CASGEPGLANTGQLYF. The DNA read from the CDR3 is TGTGCCAGCGGTGAACCGGGACTGGCAAACACCGGG.

This clone came up many times. The genes and germline here are from mouse. Coverage ceases 4 residues before the CDR3 finishes, and the germline J gene fills in the end. The J gene is TRBJ2-7, the V gene TRBV19; D is possibly TRBD1 (5 bases). The CDR3 consists of 11 residues. Germline values: CDR1 FNHDT, CDR2 SITEND (reference sequence). The sequenced part of the CDR3 DNA is TGTGCCAGCAGTACAGGGTAT. It specifies CASSTGY. The complete CDR3 sequence is CASSTGYEQYF.

This clone was seen repeatedly, ten times or more. Here the gene names and germline are mouse. Read coverage stops 4 residues before the CDR3 terminus; the germline J gene supplies the remainder. The chain employs TRBV19 and TRBJ2-5; 9 nucleotides match TRBD2. Germline V gives CDR1 FNHDT, CDR2 SITEND (reference sequence). Unmatched junction bases numbered 2, after V lost 0 bases and J lost 0 bases. The CDR3 is 16 amino acids. The DNA read from the CDR3 is TGTGCCAGCAGTATAGACTGGGGGGTTAACCAAGAC. This codes for CASSIDWGVNQD. The whole CDR3 sequence is CASSIDWGVNQDTQYF.

The table lists this clone with many counts. The listed genes are named as in mouse. From the germline J gene comes the end of the CDR3, since the read stops 4 residues before it. This chain uses TRBV19 with TRBJ2-7; D possibly corresponds to TRBD2 (5 bases). This CDR3 is 13 amino acids long. Germline V gene data show CDR1 as FNHDT and CDR2 as SITEND (reference sequence). The CDR3 spells CASSIGTFYEQYF. CDR3 DNA, as far as it was read: TGTGCCAGCAGTATAGGGACTTTTTAT.

This clone came up many times. Genes and germline come from the mouse. The read ends 4 residues early relative to the CDR3; the germline J gene fills the gap. This sequence joins TRBV4 and TRBJ1-1; tentative D call: TRBD1 (6 bases). The CDR3 loop spans 14 amino acids. Germline V gene data show CDR1 as LGHDT and CDR2 as YNNKQL (reference sequence). CDR3 amino acids: CASSYPGGAREVFF. The DNA read from the CDR3 is TGTGCCAGCAGCTACCCTGGGGGGGCGCGA.

Note on this clone: The gene names here belong to mouse. CDR3 loop: CASGDRVWLDTQYF. CDR3 bases read: TGTGCCAGCGGTGATCGGGTCTGGCTAGAC. The chain has TRBV13-2 and TRBJ2-5; no reliable D call. The read terminates 4 residues ahead of where the CDR3 ends, so the germline J gene completes it. Germline V gene data show CDR1 as NNHNN and CDR2 as SYGAGS (reference sequence). This CDR3 is 14 amino acids long.

This clone was observed at least ten times. Mouse germline and gene names are used. The read terminates 4 residues before the CDR3 end, so the remaining end is supplied by the germline J gene. The V call is TRBV5, the J call TRBJ2-2; 7 nucleotides line up with TRBD2. Germline V gene data show CDR1 as LGHNA and CDR2 as YNLKQL (reference sequence). J lost 4 bases, V lost 0 bases, and 2 bases had no gene match. This CDR3 is built from 15 residues. CDR3 in amino acids: CASSQELGSTGQLYF. CDR3 bases read: TGTGCCAGCAGCCAAGAACTGGGGAGCACCGGG.

In this sample, this clone turned up many times. Gene names are mouse gene names. The CDR3 end lies 4 residues beyond the end of the read and is filled in from the germline J gene. This chain connects TRBV13-3 to TRBJ2-5; TRBD1 matches at 8 bases. Looked up from germline, CDR1 is NNHDY and CDR2 is SYVADS. The CDR3 runs 13 residues. With V trimmed by 5 bases and J by 3 bases, 2 bases remained unmatched. CDR3 protein: CASRQGGQDTQYF. The covered CDR3 bases are TGTGCCAGCAGACAGGGGGGTCAAGAC.

This clone was recorded many times. The gene symbols are mouse symbols. The CDR3 extends 4 residues past the end of the read, so its final part is completed from the germline J gene. The chain recombines TRBV1 with TRBJ2-1; a possible D gene is TRBD1 (6 bases). Germline values: CDR1 NSQYPW, CDR2 LRSPGD (reference sequence). Trimming removed 3 bases at V and 5 bases at J, with 11 bases between. There are 14 residues in the CDR3. CDR3 residues: CTCSARRDNAEQFF. The DNA read from the CDR3 is TGCACCTGCAGTGCCCGCCGGGACAATGCT.

At least ten counts were recorded for this clone. Gene labels here are mouse ones. The read terminates 4 residues before the CDR3 end, so the remaining end is supplied by the germline J gene. The genes are TRBV29 and TRBJ2-1; 10 nucleotides align to TRBD2. Per germline, CDR1 MSHET and CDR2 SYDVDS. Trimming at V came to 6 bases and at J to 3 bases, leaving 2 bases not matched to a gene. The length of the CDR3 is 14 residues. The covered CDR3 bases are TGTGCTAGCAGGAGACTGGGGGGCTATGCT. This encodes CASRRLGGYA. The entire CDR3 is CASRRLGGYAEQFF.

This clone counts as medium-sized (0.01 to 0.1%). Genes here carry mouse names. The CDR3 is cut off 4 residues early in the read; its end comes from the germline J gene. The V call is TRBV14, the J call TRBJ2-5; TRBD2 agrees at 9 bases. Germline-derived CDR1 and CDR2 are SGHDT and FRDEAV. The CDR3 runs 16 residues. J lost 2 bases, V lost 2 bases, and 6 bases had no gene match. The CDR3 loop is CASSLSDWGTQDTQYF. Incomplete CDR3 DNA: TGTGCCAGCAGTTTATCCGACTGGGGGACCCAAGAC.

This clone was observed at least ten times. Any gene name here is a mouse gene name. The read ends 4 residues shy of where the CDR3 ends; the end is completed using the germline J gene. V gene TRBV13-3 combines with J gene TRBJ1-2; the D gene is possibly TRBD1 (5 bases). Germline V lookup: CDR1 NNHDY, CDR2 SYVADS. The CDR3 is made up of 12 amino acids. CDR3: CASSGDSFDYTF. The CDR3 DNA, read in part, is TGTGCCAGCAGTGGCGACAGTTTC.

By share, this clone ranks as medium-sized (0.01 to 0.1%). Mouse gene names apply. The CDR3 goes on 4 residues after the read ends, and that part is filled in from the germline J gene. This sequence joins TRBV16 and TRBJ2-3; 9 bases map to TRBD2. The CDR3 length is 15 residues. CDR1 is SGHSA and CDR2 is FRNQAP in the germline V gene. V shed 2 bases, J shed 1 base, and the junction held 1 base outside the gene matches. The DNA read from the CDR3 is TGTGCAAGCAGCTTATGGGACTGGGGTGCAGAA. Translating gives CASSLWDWGAE. The complete CDR3 sequence is CASSLWDWGAETLYF. The full variable domain, in which reference TRBV16 and TRBJ2-3 provide the parts outside the CDR3, is NAGVIQTPRHKVTGKGQEATLWCEPISGHSAVFWYRQTIVQGLEFLTYFRNQAPIDDSGMPKERFSAQMPNQSHSTLKIQSTQPQDSAVYLCASSLWDWGAETLYFGSGTRLTVL.

This clone was seen many times. Mouse gene names apply. The read stops 4 residues short of the end of the CDR3; the missing end is completed from the germline J gene. The V call is TRBV1, the J call TRBJ1-1; D remains ambiguous. The CDR3 is made up of 14 amino acids. Trimming left V 0 bases short and J 3 bases short, with 8 bases between. Germline V gene sequence: CDR1 NSQYPW, CDR2 LRSPGD (reference sequence). The sequenced CDR3 bases are TGCACCTGCAGTGCAGATCTGGGGTACACA. Encoded protein: CTCSADLGYT. The complete CDR3 reads CTCSADLGYTEVFF.

By sample fraction, this clone is medium-sized. Genes and germline are mouse. The missing CDR3 end, 4 residues past where the read stops, is filled in from the germline J gene. V gene TRBV1 combines with J gene TRBJ2-3; D unclear. Germline CDR1 NSQYPW, CDR2 LRSPGD (reference sequence). The length of the CDR3 is 14 residues. V was cut by 6 bases and J by 0 bases, with 10 bases left in between. The covered CDR3 bases are TGCACCTGCAGAGATGGGTTTAGTGCAGAA. Translation: CTCRDGFSAE. The CDR3 in full is CTCRDGFSAETLYF. Based on the CDR3 plus reference TRBV1 and TRBJ2-3, the full variable domain is VTLLEQNPRWRLVPRGQAVNLRCILKNSQYPWMSWYQQDLQKQLQWLFTLRSPGDKEVKSLPGADYLATRVTDTELRLQVANMSQGRTLYCTCRDGFSAETLYFGSGTRLTVL.

The table lists this clone with many counts. Here the gene names and germline are mouse. The read halts 4 residues ahead of the CDR3 end, with the missing end drawn from the germline J gene. V usage is TRBV4 and J usage is TRBJ2-3; 10 bases map to TRBD1. Germline V gene sequence: CDR1 LGHDT, CDR2 YNNKQL (reference sequence). V lost 5 bases to trimming and J lost 3 bases; unmatched junction nucleotides: 2. The CDR3 is 14 residues long. The chain's CDR3 is CASSPGQGAETLYF. CDR3 DNA, as far as it was read: TGTGCCAGCAGCCCGGGACAGGGGGCAGAA.

The table lists this clone with many counts. The genes and germline here are from mouse. The read ends 4 residues shy of where the CDR3 ends; the end is completed using the germline J gene. This chain links TRBV19 with TRBJ1-2, with 8 bases that match TRBD1. Trimming took 5 bases from V and 3 from J; bases not matched to a gene: 6. CDR1 and CDR2 (germline): FNHDT, SITEND (reference sequence). The length of the CDR3 is 14 residues. The CDR3 bases that were read are TGTGCCAGCAGAGGGACAGGAGGAGACTCC. Its protein is CASRGTGGDS. The complete CDR3 reads CASRGTGGDSDYTF.

This clone was counted at least ten times. These gene names are mouse names. The DNA ends 4 residues before the CDR3 does, and the rest of the CDR3 is filled in from the germline J gene. The V call is TRBV13-1, the J call TRBJ2-5, with TRBD1 matching 7 bases. The length of the CDR3 is 15 residues. The junction had 5 bases not matched to a gene; V was cut back by 3 bases and J by 1 base. CDR1 NSHNY and CDR2 SYGAGN come from the germline V gene. The CDR3 bases that were read are TGTGCCAGCAGTGTCCCGGGACAGTACCAAGAC. Protein sequence: CASSVPGQYQD. The full-length CDR3 reads as CASSVPGQYQDTQYF.

This clone qualifies as medium-sized (0.01 to 0.1%). Mouse gene names and germline throughout. The read ends 4 residues before the CDR3 terminus; that terminus is restored from the germline J gene. The V and J genes are TRBV14 and TRBJ1-1, with D perhaps TRBD1 (6 bases). The V and J ends lost 0 bases and 3 bases respectively, with 12 bases between them. The CDR3 covers 15 residues. Germline CDR1 and CDR2: SGHDT and FRDEAV. CDR3 DNA (partial): TGTGCCAGCAGTTTCTATGTCAGGGGTGACACA. It is translated as CASSFYVRGDT. The whole CDR3 sequence reads CASSFYVRGDTEVFF.

This clone is medium-sized (0.01 to 0.1%) within its sample. The germline and genes are mouse ones. The CDR3 is cut off 4 residues early in the read; its end comes from the germline J gene. The rearrangement joins TRBV13-1 to TRBJ2-1; 8 nucleotides match TRBD2. Germline values: CDR1 NSHNY, CDR2 SYGAGN. CDR3 size: 14 residues. J gave up 5 bases and V 3 bases, and 4 bases lay outside the gene matches. Partial CDR3 DNA: TGTGCCAGCAGTGTGGGGGGGAGGGATGCT. It translates to CASSVGGRDA. The whole CDR3 protein reads CASSVGGRDAEQFF.